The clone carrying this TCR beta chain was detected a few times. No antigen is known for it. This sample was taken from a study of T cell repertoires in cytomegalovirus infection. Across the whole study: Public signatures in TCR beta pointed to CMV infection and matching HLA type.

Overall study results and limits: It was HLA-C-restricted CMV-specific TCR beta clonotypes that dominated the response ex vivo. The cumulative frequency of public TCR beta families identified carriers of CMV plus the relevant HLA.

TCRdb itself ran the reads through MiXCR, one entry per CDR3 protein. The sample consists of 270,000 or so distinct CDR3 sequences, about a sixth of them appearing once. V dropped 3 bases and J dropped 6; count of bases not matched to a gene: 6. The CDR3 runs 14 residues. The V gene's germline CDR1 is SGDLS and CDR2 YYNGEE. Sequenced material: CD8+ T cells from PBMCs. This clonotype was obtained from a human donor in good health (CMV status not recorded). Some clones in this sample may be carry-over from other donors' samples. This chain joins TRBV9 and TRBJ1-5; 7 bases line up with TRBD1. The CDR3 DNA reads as TGTGCCAGCAGCGCAACAGGGGTGGGTCAGCCCCAGCATTTT. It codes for CASSATGVGQPQHF.